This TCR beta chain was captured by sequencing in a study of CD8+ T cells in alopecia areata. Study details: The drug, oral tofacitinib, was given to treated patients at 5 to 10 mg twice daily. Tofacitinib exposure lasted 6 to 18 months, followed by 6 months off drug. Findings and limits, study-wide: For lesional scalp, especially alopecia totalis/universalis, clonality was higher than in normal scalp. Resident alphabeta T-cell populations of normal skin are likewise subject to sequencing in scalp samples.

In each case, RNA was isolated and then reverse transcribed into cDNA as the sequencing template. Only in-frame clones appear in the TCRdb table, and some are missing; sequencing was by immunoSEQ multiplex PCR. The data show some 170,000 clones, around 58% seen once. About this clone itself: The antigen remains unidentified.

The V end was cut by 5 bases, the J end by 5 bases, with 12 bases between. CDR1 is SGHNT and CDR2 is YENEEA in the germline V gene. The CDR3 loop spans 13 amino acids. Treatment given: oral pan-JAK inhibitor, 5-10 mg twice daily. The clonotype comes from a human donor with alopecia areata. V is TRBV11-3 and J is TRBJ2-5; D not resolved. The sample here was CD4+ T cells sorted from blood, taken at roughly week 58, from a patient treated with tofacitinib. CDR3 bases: TGTGCCAGCAGCCCTCAGCCCGGGGAGACCCAGTACTTC. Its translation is CASSPQPGETQYF.